A single sample gave rise to the 10 T cell receptor beta chains below, sequenced in a study of CXCR3-negative and CXCR3-positive naive CD8 T cells. Through 5' RACE with UMI labels, the TRB cDNA libraries were prepared. TCRdb re-called the 5' RACE reads, yielding one record per CDR3 amino acid sequence without DNA. This listing includes around 48,000 distinct CDR3 sequences. The sequencing sample was made of memory CD8+ T cells from blood. The source is a human donor in good health. Some clones in this sample may be carry-over from other donors' samples.

The CDR3 protein is CASSQLSTDTQYF. This chain links TRBV14 with TRBJ2-3. CDR3 length: 13 amino acids. Per the germline V gene, CDR1 is SGHDN and CDR2 is FVKESK.

This chain links TRBV28 with TRBJ2-5; with no DNA, the TCRdb D assignment of TRBD1 cannot be verified. This CDR3 spans 15 amino acids. CDR1 is MDHEN and CDR2 is SYDVKM in the germline V gene. This chain's CDR3 is CASTRGTTLRETQYF.

CDR3 loop: CASSQTWGTVNTGELFF. The rearrangement uses TRBV4-1 and TRBJ2-2. The CDR3 totals 17 residues. The V gene's germline CDR1 is MGHRA and CDR2 YSYEKL.

This chain joins TRBV10-3 and TRBJ2-5; TCRdb's D call, TRBD1, is unchecked because there is no DNA. Germline-derived CDR1 and CDR2 are ENHRY and SYGVKD. This CDR3 spans 13 amino acids. The CDR3 here is CAISESEGETQYF.

The gene calls are TRBV6-2 or TRBV6-3 and TRBJ1-2; TCRdb lists TRBD1, though no DNA is available to test this call. The CDR3 spans 14 residues. Per the germline V gene, CDR1 is MNHEY and CDR2 is SVGEGT. This CDR3 is CASSYRDAAHGYTF.

The V gene is TRBV4-2, the J gene TRBJ2-7; TCRdb names TRBD2, which stays unverified in the absence of DNA. The CDR3 has 17 amino acids. Per germline, CDR1 LGHNA and CDR2 YNFKEQ. CDR3 in amino acids: CASSQGPGPSSSYEQYF.

J is TRBJ1-5 and V is TRBV7-8; checking the TCRdb D call of TRBD1 is not possible without DNA. Per the germline V gene, CDR1 is SGHVS and CDR2 is FQNEAQ. This CDR3 region has 15 residues. The CDR3: CASSLTQGIWQPQHF.

The rearrangement links TRBV2 to TRBJ2-1; TCRdb proposes TRBD2, but this gene call is untestable without DNA. Per germline, CDR1 SNHLY and CDR2 FYNNEI. The CDR3 is 15 amino acids. The CDR3 sequence is CATALAGGPSNEQFF.

V usage is TRBV24-1 and J usage is TRBJ2-5; TCRdb designates TRBD2, a call that cannot be tested without DNA. The CDR3 length is 15 residues. Germline CDR1 is KGHDR and CDR2 is SFDVKD. The CDR3 is CATSHRRVEGETQYF.

The rearrangement joins TRBV29-1 to TRBJ2-1; TCRdb picks TRBD2, but there is no DNA to check that call. Germline values: CDR1 SQVTM, CDR2 ANQGSEA. This CDR3 region has 17 residues. The CDR3 sequence is CSVTGGLAGSSYNEQFF.